These 9 T cell receptor beta chains originate from one sample sequenced in a study of chemoradiotherapy in HPV16-positive cancers. Only in-frame clones appear in the TCRdb table, and some are missing; sequencing was by immunoSEQ multiplex PCR. Here the sample spans approximately 12,000 clones, under 75% being singletons. The biological material was taken from a patient who underwent chemoradiotherapy. The receptors originated from a human donor with HPV-associated anogenital cancer.

This clone was found a few times. This chain joins TRBV10-1 and TRBJ2-1; the D gene is possibly TRBD2 (7 bases). This CDR3 has 17 amino acids. V was trimmed by 11 bases and J by 0 bases, leaving 23 bases between them. CDR1 WNHNN and CDR2 SYGVQD come from the germline V gene (reference sequence). CDR3 sequence: CARNLRRGRLSYNEQFF. CDR3 sequence (DNA): TGCGCCCGCAACCTAAGGCGGGGGCGCCTCTCCTACAATGAGCAGTTCTTC.

This clone has a handful of counts. The chain uses TRBV5-6 and TRBJ2-3, with TRBD2 matching over 11 bases. Germline assignment: CDR1 SGHDT and CDR2 YYEEEE. The CDR3 totals 15 residues. The junction had 6 bases not matched to a gene; V was cut back by 2 bases and J by 7 bases. The CDR3 region is CASSLLAGEGYTQYF. The CDR3 DNA follows: TGTGCCAGCAGCTTACTAGCGGGGGAGGGATATACGCAGTATTTT.

CDR3 coding DNA: TGTGCCAGTAACGACGGCACCTATAATTCACCCCTCCACTTT. This gives the protein CASNDGTYNSPLHF. This chain links TRBV19 with TRBJ1-6; D gene uncertain. The germline V gene has CDR1 LNHDA and CDR2 SQIVND (reference sequence). V was cut by 7 bases and J by 2 bases, with 9 bases left in between. This CDR3 spans 14 amino acids.

The V and J genes are TRBV20-1 and TRBJ2-3; D is unresolved. Per the germline V gene, CDR1 is DFQATT and CDR2 is SNEGSKA (reference sequence). The V end lost 4 bases, the J end lost 5 bases, and 7 bases lay between the germline ends. The CDR3 runs 11 residues. Here the CDR3 reads CSANHQDTQYF. The CDR3 DNA reads as TGCAGTGCTAATCACCAAGATACGCAGTATTTT.

This clone occurred a few times. V gene TRBV6-1 combines with J gene TRBJ2-7; 8 bases map to TRBD1. From germline, CDR1 is MNHNS and CDR2 SASEGT. CDR3 length: 15 amino acids. Losses at the gene ends were 5 bases for V and 0 bases for J; bases not matched to a gene: 6. CDR3 DNA: TGTGCCAGCAGTCGGACAGGGCCTAGCTCCTACGAGCAGTACTTC. It specifies CASSRTGPSSYEQYF.

The chain carries TRBV4-2 and TRBJ2-2; possibly TRBD2 for D (5 bases). The CDR3 is 15 amino acids. V shed 1 base and J shed 7 bases, with 13 bases lying between them. Germline CDR1 LGHNA, CDR2 YNFKEQ. The CDR3, as DNA: TGTGCCAGCAGCCAAGGAAAACCGGAGGACGGGGAGCTGTTTTTT. Translating gives CASSQGKPEDGELFF.

The V gene is TRBV11-3, the J gene TRBJ2-5; no definite D call. Trimming shortened V by 0 bases and J by 5 bases, and 4 bases separated the two germline ends. Germline assignment: CDR1 SGHNT and CDR2 YENEEA. CDR3 length equals 12 residues. The CDR3 DNA sequence: TGTGCCAGCAGCTTAGAAGGGGAGACCCAGTACTTC. Translated, it gives CASSLEGETQYF.

This chain joins TRBV30 and TRBJ1-6; 9 bases are a match to TRBD1. In germline, CDR1 is GTSNPN, CDR2 SVGIG (reference sequence). Unmatched junction bases numbered 17, after V lost 0 bases and J lost 8 bases. The CDR3 extends over 19 amino acids. CDR3 sequence reads: CAWSVRGQGLGLYDSPLHF. The CDR3 bases are TGTGCCTGGAGTGTACGGGGACAGGGACTCGGCCTGTACGATTCACCCCTCCACTTT.

CDR3 loop: CASSYSIQEQYF. The CDR3, as DNA: TGTGCCAGCAGTTACTCGATTCAGGAGCAGTACTTC. This chain links TRBV6-6 with TRBJ2-7; no definite D call. This CDR3 comprises 12 residues. V lost 0 bases to trimming and J lost 7 bases, with 7 bases between them. Per germline, CDR1 MNHNY and CDR2 SVGAGI (reference sequence).